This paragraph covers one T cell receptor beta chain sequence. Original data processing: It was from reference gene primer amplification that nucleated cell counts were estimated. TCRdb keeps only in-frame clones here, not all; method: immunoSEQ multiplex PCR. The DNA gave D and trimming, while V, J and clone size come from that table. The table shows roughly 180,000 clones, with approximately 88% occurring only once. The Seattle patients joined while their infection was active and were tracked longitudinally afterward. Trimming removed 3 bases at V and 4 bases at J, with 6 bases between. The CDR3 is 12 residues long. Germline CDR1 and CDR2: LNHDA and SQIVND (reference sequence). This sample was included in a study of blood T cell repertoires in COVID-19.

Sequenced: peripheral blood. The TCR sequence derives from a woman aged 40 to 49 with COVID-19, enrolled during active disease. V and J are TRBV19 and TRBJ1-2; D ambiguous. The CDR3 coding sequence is TGTGCCAGTAGTATGGAGGTCTATGGCTACACCTTC. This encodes CASSMEVYGYTF.